This T cell receptor beta chain is drawn from a study of T-cell reconstitution after alpha-beta-depleted transplantation in children. As it was prepared, the TCRbeta library received unique molecular identifiers. TCRdb recomputed calls from the PCR reads with MiXCR, one row per CDR3 protein. This table holds roughly 500,000 distinct CDR3 sequences, approximately 30% found once. The CDR3 runs 23 residues. V lost 3 bases and J lost 1; bases outside the gene matches: 22. This clonotype was counted only a few times. The chain uses TRBV12-3 or TRBV12-4 and TRBJ2-3; 13 bases map to TRBD2. This TCR derives from a human donor who donated a stem cell graft to a child with aplastic anemia. The sequences come from PBMCs from the stem cell graft donor, collected from the stem cell graft. This CDR3 reads CASSFGPHFPGLAGPGGTDTQYF. DNA for the CDR3: TGTGCCAGCAGTTTCGGGCCGCACTTTCCGGGACTAGCGGGACCCGGGGGCACAGATACGCAGTATTTT.